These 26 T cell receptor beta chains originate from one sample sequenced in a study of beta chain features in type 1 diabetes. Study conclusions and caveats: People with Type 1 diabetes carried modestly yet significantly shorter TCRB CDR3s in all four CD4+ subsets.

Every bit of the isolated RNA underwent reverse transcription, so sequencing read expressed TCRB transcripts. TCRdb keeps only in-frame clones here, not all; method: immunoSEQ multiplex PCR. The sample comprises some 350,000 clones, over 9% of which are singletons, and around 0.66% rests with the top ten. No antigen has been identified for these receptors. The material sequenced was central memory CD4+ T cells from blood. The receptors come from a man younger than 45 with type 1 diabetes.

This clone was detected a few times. The CDR3 nucleotides are TGTGCCAGCAGTTTAGTAGGGTGGTCCTACAATGAGCAGTTCTTC. Protein sequence: CASSLVGWSYNEQFF. The rearrangement joins TRBV28 to TRBJ2-1; D gene uncertain. Deletions cut 2 bases from V and 1 base from J, with 9 bases between. The CDR3 has 15 amino acids. Germline V gene lookup returns CDR1 MDHEN and CDR2 SYDVKM.

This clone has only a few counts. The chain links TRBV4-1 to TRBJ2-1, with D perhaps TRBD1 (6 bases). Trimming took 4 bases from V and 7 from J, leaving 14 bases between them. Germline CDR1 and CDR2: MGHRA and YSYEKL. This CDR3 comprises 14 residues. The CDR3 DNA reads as TGCGCCAGCAGCCGTGCCGGGACACTTAATGAGCAGTTCTTC. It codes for CASSRAGTLNEQFF.

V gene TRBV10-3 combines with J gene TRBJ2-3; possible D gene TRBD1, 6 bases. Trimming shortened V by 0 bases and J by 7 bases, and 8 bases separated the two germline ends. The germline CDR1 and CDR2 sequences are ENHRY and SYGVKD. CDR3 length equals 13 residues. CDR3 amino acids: CAISESTGNTQYF. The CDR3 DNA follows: TGTGCCATCAGTGAGTCAACAGGGAATACGCAGTATTTT.

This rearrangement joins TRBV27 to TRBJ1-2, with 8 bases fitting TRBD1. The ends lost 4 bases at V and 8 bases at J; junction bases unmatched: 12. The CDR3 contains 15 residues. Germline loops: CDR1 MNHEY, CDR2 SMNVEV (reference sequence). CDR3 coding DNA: TGTGCCAGCAGTTGGGCAGGGGGCGCGGACAACGGCTACACCTTC. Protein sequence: CASSWAGGADNGYTF.

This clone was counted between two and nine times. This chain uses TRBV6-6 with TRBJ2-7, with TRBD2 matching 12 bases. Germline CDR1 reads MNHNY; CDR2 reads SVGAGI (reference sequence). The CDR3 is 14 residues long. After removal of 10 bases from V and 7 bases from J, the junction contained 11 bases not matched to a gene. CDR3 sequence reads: CAIGRTSGKGEQYF. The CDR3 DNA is TGTGCCATCGGCCGGACTAGCGGGAAAGGGGAGCAGTACTTC.

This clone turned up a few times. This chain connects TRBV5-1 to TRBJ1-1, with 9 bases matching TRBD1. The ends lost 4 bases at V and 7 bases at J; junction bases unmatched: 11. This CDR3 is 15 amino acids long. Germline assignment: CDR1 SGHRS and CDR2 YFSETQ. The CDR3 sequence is CASSQGTGFISEAFF. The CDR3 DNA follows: TGCGCCAGCAGCCAAGGGACAGGGTTTATCAGTGAAGCTTTCTTT.

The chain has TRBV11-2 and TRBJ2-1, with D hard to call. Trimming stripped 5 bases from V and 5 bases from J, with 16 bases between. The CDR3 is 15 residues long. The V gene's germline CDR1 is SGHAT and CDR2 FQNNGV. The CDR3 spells CASSELGLANNEQFF. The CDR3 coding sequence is TGTGCCAGCAGCGAATTAGGGCTGGCCAACAATGAGCAGTTCTTC.

The CDR3 is CASSAVNNSPLHF. CDR3 coding DNA: TGTGCCAGCAGCGCGGTGAATAATTCACCCCTCCACTTT. The chain links TRBV7-3 to TRBJ1-6; D gene unclear. The germline CDR1 and CDR2 sequences are SGHTA and FQGTGA. Trimming took off 5 bases at V and 5 bases at J, with 7 bases between the two ends. The CDR3 consists of 13 residues.

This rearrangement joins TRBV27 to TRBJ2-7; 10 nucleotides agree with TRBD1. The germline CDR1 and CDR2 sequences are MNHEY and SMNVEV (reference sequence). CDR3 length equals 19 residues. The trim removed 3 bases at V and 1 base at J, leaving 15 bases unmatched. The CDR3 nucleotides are TGTGCCAGCAGTTTCCACGCCGGGACAGGGGATTGGGGGTCCTACGAGCAGTACTTC. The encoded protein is CASSFHAGTGDWGSYEQYF.

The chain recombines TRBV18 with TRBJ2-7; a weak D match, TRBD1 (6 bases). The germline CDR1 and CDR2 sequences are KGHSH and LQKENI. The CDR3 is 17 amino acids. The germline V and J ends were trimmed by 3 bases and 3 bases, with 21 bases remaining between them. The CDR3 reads CASSPRGLEGLYYEQYF. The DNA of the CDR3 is TGTGCCAGCTCACCTAGGGGGTTAGAGGGCCTCTACTACGAGCAGTACTTC.

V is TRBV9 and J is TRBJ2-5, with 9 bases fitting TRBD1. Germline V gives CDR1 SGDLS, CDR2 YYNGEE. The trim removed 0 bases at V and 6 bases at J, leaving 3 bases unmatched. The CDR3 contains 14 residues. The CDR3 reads CASSVEGQGKTQYF. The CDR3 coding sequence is TGTGCCAGCAGCGTAGAGGGACAGGGAAAGACCCAGTACTTC.

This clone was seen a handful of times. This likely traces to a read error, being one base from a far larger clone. CDR3 region: CASSLQTSGVNEQYF. CDR3 DNA: TGTGCCAGCAGCTTACAGACTAGCGGGGTAAATGAGCAGTACTTC. This chain links TRBV7-2 with TRBJ2-7; TRBD2 agrees at 11 bases. CDR1 SGHTA and CDR2 FQGNSA come from the germline V gene. Trimming at V came to 2 bases and at J to 7 bases, leaving 7 bases not matched to a gene. The CDR3 spans 15 residues.

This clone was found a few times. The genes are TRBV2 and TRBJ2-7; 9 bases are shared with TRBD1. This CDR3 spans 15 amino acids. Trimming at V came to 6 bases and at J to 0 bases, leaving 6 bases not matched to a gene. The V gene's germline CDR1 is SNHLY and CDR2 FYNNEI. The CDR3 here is CASRDGTGSSYEQYF. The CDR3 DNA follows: TGTGCCAGCAGGGATGGGACAGGGAGCTCCTACGAGCAGTACTTC. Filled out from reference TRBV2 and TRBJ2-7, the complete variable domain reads EPEVTQTPSHQVTQMGQEVILRCVPISNHLYFYWYRQILGQKVEFLVSFYNNEISEKSEIFDDQFSVERPDGSNFTLKIRSTKLEDSAMYFCASRDGTGSSYEQYFGPGTRLTVT.

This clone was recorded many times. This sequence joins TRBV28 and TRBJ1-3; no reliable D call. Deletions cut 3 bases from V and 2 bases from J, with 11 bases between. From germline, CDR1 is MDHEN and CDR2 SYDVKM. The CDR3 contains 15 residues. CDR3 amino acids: CASSFPGDAGNTIYF. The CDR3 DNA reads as TGTGCCAGCAGTTTCCCAGGAGATGCTGGAAACACCATATATTTT.

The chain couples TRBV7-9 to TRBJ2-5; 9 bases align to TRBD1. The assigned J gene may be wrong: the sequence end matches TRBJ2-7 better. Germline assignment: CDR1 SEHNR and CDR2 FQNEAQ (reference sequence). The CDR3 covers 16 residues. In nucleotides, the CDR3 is TGTGCCAGCAGTCCTCCGGGACAGGGAGCCTCCTACGAGCAGTACTTC. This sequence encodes CASSPPGQGASYEQYF.

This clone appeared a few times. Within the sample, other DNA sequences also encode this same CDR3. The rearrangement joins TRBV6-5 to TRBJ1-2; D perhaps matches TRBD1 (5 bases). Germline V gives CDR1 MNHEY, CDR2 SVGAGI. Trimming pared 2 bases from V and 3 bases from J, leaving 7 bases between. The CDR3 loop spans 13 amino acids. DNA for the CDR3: TGTGCCAGCAGTTACGGGGCAGACTATGGCTACACCTTC. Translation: CASSYGADYGYTF.

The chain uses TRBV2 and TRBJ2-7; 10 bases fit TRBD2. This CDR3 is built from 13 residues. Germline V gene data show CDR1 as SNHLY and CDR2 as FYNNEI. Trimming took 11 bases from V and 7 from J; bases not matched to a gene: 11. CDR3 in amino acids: CAGSLAGVGEQYF. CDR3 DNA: TGTGCCGGATCTCTAGCGGGAGTGGGGGAGCAGTACTTC.

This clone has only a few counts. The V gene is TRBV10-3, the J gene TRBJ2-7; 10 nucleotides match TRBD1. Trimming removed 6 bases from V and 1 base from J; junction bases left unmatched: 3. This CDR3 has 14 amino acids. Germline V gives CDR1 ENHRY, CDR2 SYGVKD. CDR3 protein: CAIRGTGDSYEQYF. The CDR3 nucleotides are TGTGCCATCAGAGGGACAGGGGATTCCTACGAGCAGTACTTC.

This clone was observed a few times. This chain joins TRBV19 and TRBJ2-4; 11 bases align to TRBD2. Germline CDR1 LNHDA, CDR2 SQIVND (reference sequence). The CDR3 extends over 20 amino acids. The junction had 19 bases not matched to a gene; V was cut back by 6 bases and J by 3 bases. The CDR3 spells CASRSISGRATESGKNIQYF. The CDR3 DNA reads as TGTGCCAGTAGAAGTATTAGCGGGAGGGCAACAGAGTCTGGCAAAAACATTCAGTACTTC. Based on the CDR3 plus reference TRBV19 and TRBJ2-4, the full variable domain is DGGITQSPKYLFRKEGQNVTLSCEQNLNHDAMYWYRQDPGQGLRLIYYSQIVNDFQKGDIAEGYSVSREKKESFPLTVTSAQKNPTAFYLCASRSISGRATESGKNIQYFGAGTRLSVL.

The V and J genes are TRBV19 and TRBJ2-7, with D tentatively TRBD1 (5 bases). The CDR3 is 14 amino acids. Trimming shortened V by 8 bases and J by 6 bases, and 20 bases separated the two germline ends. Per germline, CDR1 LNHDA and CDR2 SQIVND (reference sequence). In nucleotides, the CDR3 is TGTGCCAGTCGTGGGGCCTACTCTTGGGGCGAGCAGTACTTC. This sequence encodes CASRGAYSWGEQYF.

DNA of the CDR3: TGTGCCAGCAGGATTACAGGGGCCAACTATGGCTACACCTTC. Translated: CASRITGANYGYTF. The chain carries TRBV27 and TRBJ1-2; 7 bases agree with TRBD1. V lost 6 bases and J lost 2; bases outside the gene matches: 6. CDR3 length: 14 amino acids. CDR1 MNHEY and CDR2 SMNVEV come from the germline V gene (reference sequence).

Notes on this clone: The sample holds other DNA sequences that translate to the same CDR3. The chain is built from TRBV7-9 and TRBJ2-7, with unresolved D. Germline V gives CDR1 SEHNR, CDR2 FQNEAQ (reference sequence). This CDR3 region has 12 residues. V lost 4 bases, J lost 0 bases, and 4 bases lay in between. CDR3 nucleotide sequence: TGTGCCAGCAGCTGGGGCTCCTACGAGCAGTACTTC. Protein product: CASSWGSYEQYF.

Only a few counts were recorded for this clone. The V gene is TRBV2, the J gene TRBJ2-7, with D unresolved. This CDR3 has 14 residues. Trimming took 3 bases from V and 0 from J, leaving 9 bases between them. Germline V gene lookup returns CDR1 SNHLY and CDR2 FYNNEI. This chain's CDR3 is CASSEGSGSYEQYF. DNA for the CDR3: TGTGCCAGCAGTGAGGGTAGTGGCTCCTACGAGCAGTACTTC.

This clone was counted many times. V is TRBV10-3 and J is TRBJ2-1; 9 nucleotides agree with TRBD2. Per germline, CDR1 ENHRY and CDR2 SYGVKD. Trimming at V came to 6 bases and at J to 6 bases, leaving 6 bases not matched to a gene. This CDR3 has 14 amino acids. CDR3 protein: CAIRGLASSNEQFF. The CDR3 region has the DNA TGTGCCATCAGAGGACTAGCGTCATCCAATGAGCAGTTCTTC.

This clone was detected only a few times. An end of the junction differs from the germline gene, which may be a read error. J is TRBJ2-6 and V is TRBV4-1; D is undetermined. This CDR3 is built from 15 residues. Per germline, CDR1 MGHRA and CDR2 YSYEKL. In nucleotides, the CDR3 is TGTGCCAGCAGCTCGGACCCCTCTGGGGCCAACGTCCTGACTTTC. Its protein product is CASSSDPSGANVLTF.

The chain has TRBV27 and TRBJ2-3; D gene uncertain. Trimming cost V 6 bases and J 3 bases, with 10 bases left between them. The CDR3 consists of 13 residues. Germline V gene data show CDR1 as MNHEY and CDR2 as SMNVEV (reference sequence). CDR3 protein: CASRAAGTDTQYF. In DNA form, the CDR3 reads TGTGCCAGCAGGGCCGCAGGAACAGATACGCAGTATTTT.